This passage covers 7 T cell receptor beta chains from one sample sequenced in a study of cytomegalovirus exposure and HLA in healthy donors. The PCR ran on 60 Vbeta and 13 Jbeta primers. The method was immunoSEQ multiplex PCR; TCRdb's version includes in-frame clones alone and lacks a portion of them. The table shows tens of thousands of clones, with about 81% occurring only once. Sequencing was done on a sample of PBMCs. The receptors stem from a woman between 35 and 50 years old in good health and CMV-seronegative.

The chain joins TRBV5-6 to TRBJ1-2; 7 bases fit TRBD1. After removal of 4 bases from V and 5 bases from J, the junction contained 8 bases not matched to a gene. Germline CDR1 and CDR2: SGHDT and YYEEEE. This CDR3 has 14 amino acids. The CDR3 sequence is CASSLIRQGYGYTF. DNA for the CDR3: TGTGCCAGCAGCCTTATCCGACAGGGATATGGCTACACCTTC.

The chain combines TRBV27 with TRBJ2-3; the D gene is possibly TRBD1 (5 bases). There are 15 residues in the CDR3. Trimming pared 2 bases from V and 2 bases from J, leaving 11 bases between. Looked up from germline, CDR1 is MNHEY and CDR2 is SMNVEV (reference sequence). CDR3 protein: CASSLGRAVTDTQYF. In DNA, the CDR3 is TGTGCCAGCAGTTTAGGCAGGGCCGTCACAGATACGCAGTATTTT.

This clone was seen a single time. The chain is built from TRBV9 and TRBJ2-1; 8 positions agree with TRBD1. V lost 4 bases to trimming and J lost 6 bases; unmatched junction nucleotides: 6. Germline lookup yields CDR1 SGDLS and CDR2 YYNGEE. The CDR3 has 14 amino acids. The CDR3 nucleotides read TGTGCCAGCAGCCCCGACAGGGGCGGCAATGAGCAGTTCTTC. This encodes CASSPDRGGNEQFF.

This chain links TRBV7-9 with TRBJ1-1, with D perhaps TRBD1 (5 bases). Germline V gene sequence: CDR1 SEHNR, CDR2 FQNEAQ (reference sequence). This CDR3 is 12 amino acids long. The V end lost 5 bases, the J end lost 4 bases, and 8 bases lay between the germline ends. For the CDR3, the DNA is TGTGCCAGCAGCGGCAGGGTCACTGAAGCTTTCTTT. Its protein product is CASSGRVTEAFF.

The V and J genes are TRBV19 and TRBJ2-1; D gene uncertain. Germline V gene data show CDR1 as LNHDA and CDR2 as SQIVND (reference sequence). The CDR3 runs to 11 residues. Trimming took 3 bases from V and 11 from J, leaving 8 bases between them. The CDR3, as DNA: TGTGCCAGTAGTATGATGCGGCAGCAGTTCTTC. Protein product: CASSMMRQQFF.

This clone was found once. The chain couples TRBV19 to TRBJ1-2, with TRBD1 identical over 8 bases. Germline CDR1 LNHDA, CDR2 SQIVND (reference sequence). The V gene end was trimmed by 2 bases and the J gene end by 4 bases; junction bases not matched to a gene: 6. The CDR3 sequence is 15 residues long. DNA of the CDR3: TGTGCCAGTAGTATAACCCGGGACAGGATCTATGGCTACACCTTC. Residues: CASSITRDRIYGYTF.

This clone occurred a few times. The V and J genes are TRBV6-1 and TRBJ1-1; D is unclear. Trimming removed 5 bases at V and 4 bases at J, with 14 bases between. Per the germline V gene, CDR1 is MNHNS and CDR2 is SASEGT. The CDR3 covers 14 residues. CDR3 region: CASSWTTRGTEAFF. Written as DNA, the CDR3 is TGTGCCAGCAGTTGGACCACCCGGGGCACTGAAGCTTTCTTT.